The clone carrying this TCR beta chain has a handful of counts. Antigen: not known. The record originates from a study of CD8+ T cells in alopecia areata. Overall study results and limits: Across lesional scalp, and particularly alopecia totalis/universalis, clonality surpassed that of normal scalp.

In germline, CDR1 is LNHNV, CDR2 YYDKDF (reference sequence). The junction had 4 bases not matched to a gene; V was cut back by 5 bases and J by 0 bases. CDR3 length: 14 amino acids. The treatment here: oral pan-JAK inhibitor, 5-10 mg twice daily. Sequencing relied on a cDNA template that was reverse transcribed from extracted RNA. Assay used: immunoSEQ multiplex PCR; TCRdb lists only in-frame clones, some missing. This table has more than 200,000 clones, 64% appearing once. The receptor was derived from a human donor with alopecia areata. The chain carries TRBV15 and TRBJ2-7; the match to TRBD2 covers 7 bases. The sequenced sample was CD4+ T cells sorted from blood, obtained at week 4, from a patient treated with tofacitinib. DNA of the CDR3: TGTGCCACCAGCCTGGGGGGGTCCTCCTACGAGCAGTACTTC. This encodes CATSLGGSSYEQYF.